Presented here are 13 T cell receptor beta chains from one specimen sequenced in a study of T cell clusters in autoimmune cytopenias. One tube held mixed TRB-A and TRB-B primer pools for touch-down PCR. Each CDR3 protein gets one entry in TCRdb, which reprocessed the multiplex PCR reads and gives no DNA. Across 7,000 or so distinct CDR3 sequences, the top ten clones capture approximately 25% of the sample. TRB amplification used roughly 250 ng of peripheral blood genomic DNA. Sequencing was done on a sample of peripheral blood. These receptors originate from a human donor with an autoimmune cytopenia or autoimmune hepatitis (not recorded which).

The V call is TRBV27, the J call TRBJ1-6. Per the germline V gene, CDR1 is MNHEY and CDR2 is SMNVEV (reference sequence). This CDR3 region has 16 residues. CDR3 in amino acids: CASSRDSSLYNSPLHF.

This chain links TRBV19 with TRBJ2-2; the D gene TCRdb calls, TRBD2, cannot be checked with no DNA. Germline CDR1 LNHDA, CDR2 SQIVND (reference sequence). This CDR3 region has 15 residues. Here the CDR3 reads CASSIRGGGTGELFF.

The chain links TRBV11-2 to TRBJ2-1; the D call from TCRdb, TRBD2, cannot be confirmed without DNA. This CDR3 has 13 amino acids. CDR1 and CDR2 from the germline V gene are SGHAT and FQNNGV. CDR3 residues: CASSLTLGDEQFF.

Frequency places this clonotype as medium-sized (0.01 to 0.1%). The chain couples TRBV29-1 to TRBJ1-2. The germline V gene encodes CDR1 SQVTM and CDR2 ANQGSEA. The CDR3 extends over 14 amino acids. The CDR3 spells CSVPLLAGSYGYTF.

This clonotype shows up as medium-sized (0.01 to 0.1%) by frequency. The J gene is TRBJ1-2, the V gene TRBV19. Per germline, CDR1 LNHDA and CDR2 SQIVND (reference sequence). The CDR3 runs 14 residues. CDR3 protein: CASNDRALNYGYTF.

According to its frequency, this clonotype is medium-sized. The chain employs TRBV12-3 or TRBV12-4 and TRBJ1-1. This CDR3 contains 12 residues. The CDR3 region is CASSLERTEAFF.

Its frequency marks this clonotype as medium-sized. The V and J genes are TRBV15 and TRBJ2-1; TCRdb outputs TRBD2, but without DNA this stays unchecked. CDR1 is LNHNV and CDR2 is YYDKDF in the germline V gene (reference sequence). The CDR3 is 17 amino acids. The CDR3 loop reads CATSRDGRGPIYNEQFF.

The CDR3 sequence: CASSFYRDNEQFF. The chain links TRBV7-6 to TRBJ2-1. From germline, CDR1 is SGHVS and CDR2 FNYEAQ. This CDR3 region has 13 residues.

The genes are TRBV5-6 and TRBJ1-1. Germline V gene data show CDR1 as SGHDT and CDR2 as YYEEEE. The length of the CDR3 is 13 residues. The CDR3 sequence is CASSLRRNTEAFF.

This clonotype is labeled medium-sized based on frequency. This chain's CDR3 is CASSFGDYNEQFF. The V gene is TRBV18, the J gene TRBJ2-1. Germline CDR1 is KGHSH and CDR2 is LQKENI. This CDR3 is 13 amino acids long.

The chain couples TRBV5-6 to TRBJ1-3. Germline V gene lookup returns CDR1 SGHDT and CDR2 YYEEEE. The CDR3 covers 12 residues. Here the CDR3 reads CASSFGGNTIYF.

This chain uses TRBV10-3 with TRBJ1-1; TCRdb designates TRBD1, a call that cannot be tested without DNA. The CDR3 contains 14 residues. From germline, CDR1 is ENHRY and CDR2 SYGVKD. The CDR3 sequence is CAISGQGKNTEAFF.

The chain is built from TRBV20-1 and TRBJ2-3; checking the TCRdb D call of TRBD2 is not possible without DNA. Germline CDR1 and CDR2: DFQATT and SNEGSKA (reference sequence). CDR3 length: 15 amino acids. CDR3: CSASTGGADPDTQYF.